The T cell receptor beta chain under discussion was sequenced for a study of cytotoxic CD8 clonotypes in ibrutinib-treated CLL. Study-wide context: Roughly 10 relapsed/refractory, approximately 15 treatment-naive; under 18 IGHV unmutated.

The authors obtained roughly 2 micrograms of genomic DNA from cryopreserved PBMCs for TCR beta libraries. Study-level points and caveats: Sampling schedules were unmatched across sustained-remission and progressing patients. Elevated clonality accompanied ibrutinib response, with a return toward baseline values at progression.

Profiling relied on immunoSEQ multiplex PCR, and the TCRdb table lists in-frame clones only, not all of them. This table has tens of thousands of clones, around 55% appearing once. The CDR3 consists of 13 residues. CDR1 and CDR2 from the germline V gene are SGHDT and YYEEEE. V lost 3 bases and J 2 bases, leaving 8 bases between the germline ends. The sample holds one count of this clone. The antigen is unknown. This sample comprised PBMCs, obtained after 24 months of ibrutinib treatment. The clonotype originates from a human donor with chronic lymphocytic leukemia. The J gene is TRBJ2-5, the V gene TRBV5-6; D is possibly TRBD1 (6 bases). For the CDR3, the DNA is TGTGCCAGCAGCTCGACAGGTCAAGAGACCCAGTACTTC. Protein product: CASSSTGQETQYF.